The 30 T cell receptor beta chains presented below share a single source sample, sequenced in a study of post-analysis software for immune sequencing data. Researchers reported that TCR beta cDNA libraries carried unique molecular identifiers. TCRdb re-derived calls from the PCR reads in MiXCR, one entry per CDR3 protein. The top ten hold approximately 5.4% of the sample, which has fewer than 550,000 distinct CDR3 sequences, around a third seen once. General study points: About five TRBV segments were more frequent in patients than controls; TRBV5-6, TRBV5-1 and TRBV20-1 belonged to this group.

Antigens for these TCRs are unknown. Sequencing used blood. The receptors derive from a girl under 18 with multiple sclerosis.

In its sample, this clonotype was seen a few times. The gene calls are TRBV12-3 or TRBV12-4 and TRBJ2-3; D possibly corresponds to TRBD1 (6 bases). The CDR3 loop spans 15 amino acids. Trimming left V 5 bases short and J 3 bases short, with 15 bases between. This CDR3 reads CASSPTGLGTDTQYF. Here the CDR3 DNA reads TGTGCCAGCAGTCCTACAGGGTTGGGGACAGATACGCAGTATTTT.

This clonotype was detected only a few times. The chain is built from TRBV2 and TRBJ2-1; TRBD1 is a possible D gene (5 bases). The CDR3 spans 11 residues. The germline V and J ends were trimmed by 6 bases and 8 bases, with 8 bases remaining between them. Germline CDR1 is SNHLY and CDR2 is FYNNEI. CDR3 in amino acids: CASRGHDEQFF. CDR3 sequence (DNA): TGTGCCAGCAGAGGACACGATGAGCAGTTCTTC.

This clonotype was detected only a few times. J is TRBJ2-1 and V is TRBV20-1; TRBD2 agrees at 8 bases. Germline lookup yields CDR1 DFQATT and CDR2 SNEGSKA (reference sequence). CDR3 length equals 16 residues. Trimming cost V 5 bases and J 3 bases; bases outside gene matches: 12. The CDR3 nucleotides read TGCAGTGCTCCACGGGCGTCGGGGGGGATCTACAATGAGCAGTTCTTC. Translation gives CSAPRASGGIYNEQFF.

The V call is TRBV15, the J call TRBJ1-1; 7 bases match TRBD1. With 9 bases clipped from V and 0 bases from J, the junction kept 10 bases outside the gene matches. Germline loops: CDR1 LNHNV, CDR2 YYDKDF (reference sequence). The CDR3 runs to 15 residues. This CDR3 reads CATARGRTVNTEAFF. The CDR3 DNA follows: TGTGCCACGGCCAGGGGGAGGACGGTGAACACTGAAGCTTTCTTT.

V is TRBV20-1 and J is TRBJ1-1; D is unresolved. CDR3 length: 13 amino acids. The V and J ends lost 2 bases and 3 bases respectively, with 10 bases between them. Germline assignment: CDR1 DFQATT and CDR2 SNEGSKA (reference sequence). The CDR3 protein is CSARQQPYTEAFF. The CDR3, as DNA: TGCAGTGCTAGACAGCAGCCCTACACTGAAGCTTTCTTT.

This clonotype was seen a handful of times. V and J are TRBV7-2 and TRBJ1-2, with unresolved D. CDR1 SGHTA and CDR2 FQGNSA come from the germline V gene. V lost 6 bases, J lost 4 bases, and 18 bases lay in between. The CDR3 is made up of 15 amino acids. The CDR3 nucleotides read TGTGCCAGCAGTAATCCAGGAATCTCGGCCTATGGCTACACCTTC. This encodes CASSNPGISAYGYTF.

This clonotype was detected a few times. The genes are TRBV7-9 and TRBJ2-7, with 8 bases aligning to TRBD1. Trimming cost V 5 bases and J 6 bases; bases outside gene matches: 6. CDR3 size: 13 residues. CDR1 is SEHNR and CDR2 is FQNEAQ in the germline V gene (reference sequence). Written as DNA, the CDR3 is TGTGCCAGCAGCCAGCTGACAGGGGCCGAGCAGTACTTC. This encodes CASSQLTGAEQYF.

This CDR3 is CSASRDVETQYF. CDR3 bases: TGCAGTGCTAGTCGGGATGTGGAGACCCAGTACTTC. The chain recombines TRBV20-1 with TRBJ2-4, with a weak D call TRBD2 (5 bases). The J call is in doubt because the DNA end fits TRBJ2-5 better. From germline, CDR1 is DFQATT and CDR2 SNEGSKA (reference sequence). The length of the CDR3 is 12 residues.

The V gene is TRBV5-1, the J gene TRBJ2-2; maybe TRBD2 (5 bases). V lost 0 bases and J 1 base, leaving 10 bases between the germline ends. Germline CDR1 SGHRS, CDR2 YFSETQ. The CDR3 consists of 16 residues. The CDR3 DNA follows: TGCGCCAGCAGCTTGGAAAGGACTGAGAACACCGGGGAGCTGTTTTTT. This sequence encodes CASSLERTENTGELFF.

This clonotype was recorded a few times. This rearrangement joins TRBV5-1 to TRBJ1-1; no reliable D call. CDR1 and CDR2 from the germline V gene are SGHRS and YFSETQ. The CDR3 has 12 amino acids. V gave up 0 bases and J gave up 8 bases, with 8 bases separating them. DNA for the CDR3: TGCGCCAGCAGCTTGGCGGGCCCGGAAGCTTTCTTT. It specifies CASSLAGPEAFF.

The V gene is TRBV3-1, the J gene TRBJ1-2; 8 nucleotides line up with TRBD1. CDR3 length: 15 residues. V was pared by 1 base and J by 4 bases, with 5 bases of the junction left unmatched. In germline, CDR1 is LGHDT, CDR2 YNNKEL (reference sequence). CDR3 protein: CASSQAHRGGYGYTF. CDR3 DNA sequence: TGTGCCAGCAGCCAAGCCCACAGGGGGGGCTATGGCTACACCTTC.

This clonotype was recorded at least ten times. The chain couples TRBV12-3 or TRBV12-4 to TRBJ2-1, with 9 bases identical to TRBD2. This CDR3 spans 16 amino acids. The V segment lost 5 bases and the J segment 3 bases; nucleotides outside the gene matches: 8. The DNA for the CDR3 is TGTGCCAGCAGTACCTTAGCGGGAGTCCACTACAATGAGCAGTTCTTC. Amino acid sequence: CASSTLAGVHYNEQFF.

This sequence joins TRBV10-1 and TRBJ1-1; TRBD1 is a possible D gene (6 bases). V shed 4 bases and J shed 4 bases, with 16 bases lying between them. CDR3 length equals 15 residues. From germline, CDR1 is WNHNN and CDR2 SYGVQD (reference sequence). The DNA for the CDR3 is TGCGCCAGCAGTGGAGGCGAGGGACACGGCACTGAAGCTTTCTTT. Protein product: CASSGGEGHGTEAFF.

The CDR3 protein is CAISGVAAQETQYF. The CDR3 nucleotides read TGTGCCATCAGTGGGGTAGCGGCTCAAGAGACCCAGTACTTC. The chain uses TRBV10-3 and TRBJ2-5; weak D call: TRBD2 (6 bases). The CDR3 runs 14 residues. The germline CDR1 and CDR2 sequences are ENHRY and SYGVKD. Trimming removed 4 bases at V and 2 bases at J, with 11 bases between.

CDR3 nucleotides: TGTGCCAGCCGACGGGACACCGGGGAGCTGTTTTTT. This codes for CASRRDTGELFF. This chain uses TRBV28 with TRBJ2-2, with D hard to call. Trimming removed 8 bases at V and 3 bases at J, with 7 bases between. This CDR3 spans 12 amino acids. Germline V gene sequence: CDR1 MDHEN, CDR2 SYDVKM.

V is TRBV7-9 and J is TRBJ2-3, with a weak D call TRBD2 (7 bases). The V and J ends lost 8 bases and 7 bases respectively, with 22 bases between them. This CDR3 is built from 15 residues. The germline V gene has CDR1 SEHNR and CDR2 FQNEAQ (reference sequence). CDR3 residues: CASGKPQGAGNTQYF. CDR3 DNA: TGTGCCAGCGGAAAACCACAGGGAGCGGGAAATACGCAGTATTTT.

This clonotype was seen once. The chain joins TRBV10-3 to TRBJ1-5; possibly TRBD1 for D (5 bases). The CDR3 totals 13 residues. Germline assignment: CDR1 ENHRY and CDR2 SYGVKD. Trimming took off 11 bases at V and 2 bases at J, with 13 bases between the two ends. The CDR3 DNA sequence: TGTGCCGCCCGCACAGGAGGCAATCAGCCCCAGCATTTT. It codes for CAARTGGNQPQHF.

V usage is TRBV27 and J usage is TRBJ1-2; D is unresolved. CDR1 is MNHEY and CDR2 is SMNVEV in the germline V gene (reference sequence). This CDR3 is built from 14 residues. Deletions cut 6 bases from V and 6 bases from J, with 17 bases between. The CDR3 sequence: CASSAPGIVDGYTF. The CDR3 DNA follows: TGTGCCAGCAGCGCACCCGGGATAGTCGATGGCTACACCTTC.

There are a few counts of this clonotype. The chain is built from TRBV5-1 and TRBJ2-3, with TRBD2 matching 10 bases. Germline loops: CDR1 SGHRS, CDR2 YFSETQ. Trimming at V came to 1 base and at J to 2 bases, leaving 16 bases not matched to a gene. The CDR3 sequence is 20 residues long. CDR3 nucleotides: TGCGCCAGCAGCTTGAACCCACCGTCTAGCGGGGGCTCCCTCACAGATACGCAGTATTTT. Protein sequence: CASSLNPPSSGGSLTDTQYF.

The genes are TRBV29-1 and TRBJ1-2; D possibly corresponds to TRBD1 (6 bases). This CDR3 contains 11 residues. Germline V CDR1 and CDR2: SQVTM, ANQGSEA. CDR3 DNA: TGCACCATCCTAAGAGGACAGGGCTACACCTTC. It codes for CTILRGQGYTF.

This chain joins TRBV12-3 or TRBV12-4 and TRBJ1-1, with a weak D call TRBD1 (6 bases). V was cut by 2 bases and J by 6 bases, with 13 bases left in between. The CDR3 runs 14 residues. The CDR3 here is CASSLQGFGAEAFF. CDR3 DNA: TGTGCCAGCAGTTTACAGGGGTTCGGGGCTGAAGCTTTCTTT.

Concerning this clonotype itself: The junction and the germline gene differ at one end; a read error may be behind it. This chain connects TRBV4-1 to TRBJ1-4; D call uncertain. This CDR3 has 13 residues. Germline CDR1 reads MGHRA; CDR2 reads YSYEKL. The CDR3 is CASSQASLQKRFF. The CDR3 DNA sequence: TGCGCCAGCAGCCAAGCTTCCCTCCAAAAACGGTTTTTT.

The chain combines TRBV2 with TRBJ2-7; 9 bases line up with TRBD1. The CDR3 sequence is 14 residues long. V dropped 2 bases and J dropped 3; count of bases not matched to a gene: 2. Per the germline V gene, CDR1 is SNHLY and CDR2 is FYNNEI. The DNA for the CDR3 is TGTGCCAGCAGTGAACGGACAGGGGACTACGAGCAGTACTTC. Protein: CASSERTGDYEQYF.

As for this clonotype: A much larger clone sits a single nucleotide away, making a read error possible. V and J are TRBV10-3 and TRBJ2-4; D not certain. The CDR3 has 13 amino acids. Germline CDR1 ENHRY, CDR2 SYGVKD. CDR3 bases: TGTGTCATCAGTGCCCCCCCCGAGATCATTCAGTACTTC. Protein product: CVISAPPEIIQYF.

This clonotype has just a few counts. The CDR3 is CASSRAGETQYF. The CDR3 DNA reads TGTGCCAGCAGTAGGGCCGGGGAGACCCAGTACTTC. The rearrangement links TRBV2 to TRBJ2-5; no firm D call. CDR3 length equals 12 residues. V lost 5 bases and J 5 bases, leaving 9 bases between the germline ends. The V gene's germline CDR1 is SNHLY and CDR2 FYNNEI.

CDR3 DNA: TGTGCCAGCAGCTTGCCGAGCGGTAGCTCCTACGAGCAGTACTTC. This translates into CASSLPSGSSYEQYF. The V call is TRBV5-5, the J call TRBJ2-7; maybe TRBD2 (5 bases). The ends were cut back, 1 base at V and 0 bases at J, with 11 bases in the middle. This CDR3 spans 15 amino acids. From germline, CDR1 is SGHKS and CDR2 YYEKEE (reference sequence).

This clonotype has just a few counts. The junction departs from the called germline gene at one end, perhaps through a read error. The chain combines TRBV5-1 with TRBJ2-6; D is undetermined. The germline CDR1 and CDR2 sequences are SGHRS and YFSETQ. This CDR3 has 12 amino acids. CDR3 in amino acids: CASGTLANVPTF. In nucleotides, the CDR3 is TGCGCCAGCGGTACGCTGGCCAACGTCCCGACTTTC. Looking up the rest from reference TRBV5-1 and TRBJ2-6 gives the full variable domain: KAGVTQTPRYLIKTRGQQVTLSCSPISGHRSVSWYQQTPGQGLQFLFEYFSETQRNKGNFPGRFSGRQFSNSRSEMNVSTLELGDSALYLCASGTLANVPTFGAGSRLTVL.

J is TRBJ1-6 and V is TRBV21-1; TRBD1, the D gene given by the table, was not confirmed from the DNA. TRBV21-1 is a listed pseudogene. The CDR3 is 18 amino acids. The CDR3 DNA reads TGTGCCAGCAGCAAAACTGACAGGGATCGGTCGAGGCATTCACCCCTCCACTTT. Its protein product is CASSKTDRDRSRHSPLHF.

The chain uses TRBV6-5 and TRBJ2-7; tentatively, D is TRBD2 (5 bases). V dropped 3 bases and J dropped 3 bases, with 9 bases sitting between them. There are 13 residues in the CDR3. Germline V gene lookup returns CDR1 MNHEY and CDR2 SVGAGI. Here the CDR3 DNA reads TGTGCCAGCAGTTATGGGGAGATCTACGAGCAGTACTTC. This gives the protein CASSYGEIYEQYF.

The CDR3 loop is CASSQSPGGTEAFF. The CDR3 DNA is TGTGCCAGCAGCCAATCTCCCGGGGGCACTGAAGCTTTCTTT. The chain combines TRBV3-1 with TRBJ1-1, with a possible D match to TRBD1 (5 bases). In germline, CDR1 is LGHDT, CDR2 YNNKEL (reference sequence). V lost 2 bases and J lost 4, with 11 bases in between. CDR3 length: 14 amino acids. Full variable domain (remainder filled in from reference TRBV3-1 and TRBJ1-1): DTAVSQTPKYLVTQMGNDKSIKCEQNLGHDTMYWYKQDSKKFLKIMFSYNNKELIINETVPNRFSPKSPDKAHLNLHINSLELGDSAVYFCASSQSPGGTEAFFGQGTRLTVV.